One sample yielded the 6 T cell receptor beta chains listed below, sequenced in a study of T cells in Graves' hyperthyroidism and ophthalmopathy. TCR beta CDR3 sequences were amplified from RNA transcripts. First-round RT-PCR targeting the TCR CDR3 was performed with the HTBI primer set. MiXCR, applied by TCRdb to the multiplex PCR reads, yields one record per CDR3 protein. Among about 840,000 distinct CDR3 sequences, about two fifths were seen once, and the ten largest hold approximately 8.7%. Material for sequencing was blood. The receptor set was obtained from a man aged 18-30 years with Graves' hyperthyroidism.

The rearrangement uses TRBV12-3 or TRBV12-4 and TRBJ1-1, with TRBD1 as a possible D gene (5 bases). The ends were cut back, 7 bases at V and 3 bases at J, with 12 bases in the middle. The CDR3 runs 13 residues. The CDR3 region has the DNA TGTGCCAGCAAGAGGGACCTTTACACTGAAGCTTTCTTT. The encoded protein is CASKRDLYTEAFF.

This clonotype was picked up many times. CDR3 in amino acids: CASSASQGGEKLFF. CDR3 DNA: TGTGCCAGCAGCGCCTCACAGGGAGGTGAAAAACTGTTTTTT. This rearrangement joins TRBV9 to TRBJ1-4, with TRBD1 as a possible D gene (6 bases). V was pared by 3 bases and J by 7 bases, with 13 bases between. The germline V gene has CDR1 SGDLS and CDR2 YYNGEE. This CDR3 has 14 residues.

The rearrangement uses TRBV7-2 and TRBJ2-7; 8 bases fit TRBD1. CDR1 is SGHTA, CDR2 FQGNSA, per germline. The trim removed 6 bases at V and 1 base at J, leaving 11 bases unmatched. The CDR3 is 16 amino acids. CDR3 sequence (DNA): TGTGCCAGCAGTTTATCGGACAGGGCCTATTCCTACGAGCAGTACTTC. Translation gives CASSLSDRAYSYEQYF.

This clonotype was observed once. A much larger clone sits a single nucleotide away, making a read error possible. This chain links TRBV19 with TRBJ1-5; D uncertain. V was shortened by 0 bases and J by 9 bases, with 15 bases between the two germline ends. The V gene's germline CDR1 is LNHDA and CDR2 SQIVND (reference sequence). The CDR3 is 15 amino acids. CDR3 region: CASSIDRSVGRPQHF. The CDR3 nucleotides are TGTGCCAGTAGTATAGATCGGTCGGTGGGTCGGCCCCAGCATTTT.

This clonotype has at least ten counts. This chain uses TRBV29-1 with TRBJ2-2, with D perhaps TRBD2 (6 bases). Germline V CDR1 and CDR2: SQVTM, ANQGSEA. The CDR3 contains 13 residues. V dropped 5 bases and J dropped 5 bases, with 12 bases sitting between them. The CDR3 sequence: CSVRAGLTGELFF. DNA for the CDR3: TGCAGCGTTCGGGCGGGATTGACCGGGGAGCTGTTTTTT.

This clonotype was seen at least ten times. The J gene is TRBJ1-6, the V gene TRBV2, with TRBD1 matching over 7 bases. CDR3 length equals 14 residues. V shed 4 bases, J shed 5 bases, and the junction held 2 bases outside the gene matches. Germline values: CDR1 SNHLY, CDR2 FYNNEI. This chain's CDR3 is CASSVGQNNSPLHF. The DNA for the CDR3 is TGTGCCAGCAGTGTGGGACAGAATAATTCACCCCTCCACTTT.